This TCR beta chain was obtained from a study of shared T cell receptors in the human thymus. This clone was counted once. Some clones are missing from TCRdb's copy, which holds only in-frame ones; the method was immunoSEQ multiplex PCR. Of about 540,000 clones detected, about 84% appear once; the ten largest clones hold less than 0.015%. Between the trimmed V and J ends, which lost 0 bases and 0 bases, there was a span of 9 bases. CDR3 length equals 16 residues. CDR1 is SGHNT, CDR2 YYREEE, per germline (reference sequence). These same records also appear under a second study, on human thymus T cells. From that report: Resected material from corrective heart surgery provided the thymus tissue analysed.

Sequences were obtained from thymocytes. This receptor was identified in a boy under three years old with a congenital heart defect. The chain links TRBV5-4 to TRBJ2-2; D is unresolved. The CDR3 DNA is TGTGCCAGCAGCTTGGCGGCGGCGCCGAACACCGGGGAGCTGTTTTTT. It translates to CASSLAAAPNTGELFF.